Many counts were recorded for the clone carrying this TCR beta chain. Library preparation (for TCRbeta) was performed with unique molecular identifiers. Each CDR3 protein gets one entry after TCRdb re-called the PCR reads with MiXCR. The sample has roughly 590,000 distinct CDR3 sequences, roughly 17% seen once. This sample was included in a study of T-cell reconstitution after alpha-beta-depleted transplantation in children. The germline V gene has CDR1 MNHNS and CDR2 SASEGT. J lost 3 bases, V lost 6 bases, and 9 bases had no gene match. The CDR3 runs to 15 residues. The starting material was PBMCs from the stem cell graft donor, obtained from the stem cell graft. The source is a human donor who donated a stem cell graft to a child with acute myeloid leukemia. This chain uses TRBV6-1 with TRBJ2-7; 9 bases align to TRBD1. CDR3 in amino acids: CASRPRGQGFYEQYV. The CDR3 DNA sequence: TGTGCCAGCAGGCCCCGCGGACAGGGGTTCTACGAGCAGTACGTC.